This T cell receptor (beta chain) was retrieved from a study of blood T cell repertoires in COVID-19. Background on the study: Material from acute and convalescent COVID-19 was sourced from the United States, Italy and Spain.

How the authors handled the data: Reference gene primer amplification gave estimated nucleated cell counts. Assay used: immunoSEQ multiplex PCR; TCRdb lists only in-frame clones, some missing. The V and J calls and clone size were taken over from that table, and D and trimming were inferred from the DNA. The sample carries about 170,000 clones, 89% recorded once. This clone was counted many times. The ends lost 5 bases at V and 2 bases at J; junction bases unmatched: 4. CDR3 size: 14 residues. Germline V gene data show CDR1 as SNHLY and CDR2 as FYNNEI. Participants were placed into cohorts based on the clinical history they reported. Before being deemed recovered, Cohort 3 donors had two negative PCRs, clearance, or symptom resolution.

This TCR was recovered from a woman between 18 and 29 years old who had recovered from COVID-19. The material sequenced was PBMCs or T cells enriched from blood (not recorded which). The J gene is TRBJ2-7, the V gene TRBV2; 9 nucleotides match TRBD1. Written as DNA, the CDR3 is TGTGCCAGCAGTCCACAGGGGGCCACCTACGAGCAGTACTTC. It codes for CASSPQGATYEQYF.